The 23 T cell receptor beta chains below were found in one sample sequenced in a study of T cell responses to AZD1222 COVID-19 vaccine. Assay: immunoSEQ multiplex PCR; the TCRdb copy retains only in-frame clones and omits some. The sample shows under 130,000 clones, around 89% of them seen only once. Here the sequenced sample was peripheral blood, taken on day 0 of AZD1222 vaccination. Every receptor here comes from an adult in good health.

The chain carries TRBV5-4 and TRBJ2-1; 10 bases are shared with TRBD2. The CDR3 is 15 amino acids. V lost 6 bases, J lost 0 bases, and 3 bases stayed unmatched. Germline V gene sequence: CDR1 SGHNT, CDR2 YYREEE (reference sequence). The CDR3 here is CASKTSGHSYNEQFF. Here the CDR3 DNA reads TGTGCCAGCAAGACTAGCGGGCACTCCTACAATGAGCAGTTCTTC.

The J gene is TRBJ2-7, the V gene TRBV23-1; a weak D match, TRBD2 (6 bases). TRBV23-1 is an ORF for which the function is uncertain. V shed 4 bases and J shed 3 bases, with 19 bases lying between them. The CDR3 covers 16 residues. The CDR3 nucleotides are TGCGCCAGCAGTCCCTCCGTGGGGGGAAAGGGCTACGAGCAGTACTTC. Its translation is CASSPSVGGKGYEQYF.

Written as DNA, the CDR3 is TGTGCCAGCAGCTACAGCTCTGGAAACACCATATATTTT. This codes for CASSYSSGNTIYF. This rearrangement joins TRBV12-3 or TRBV12-4 to TRBJ1-3; D is unclear. This CDR3 spans 13 amino acids. V shed 6 bases and J shed 0 bases, with 6 bases lying between them.

V usage is TRBV19 and J usage is TRBJ1-1; tentatively, D is TRBD1 (5 bases). The V end lost 8 bases, the J end lost 5 bases, and 21 bases lay between the germline ends. The CDR3 length is 15 residues. In germline, CDR1 is LNHDA, CDR2 SQIVND (reference sequence). The CDR3, as DNA: TGTGCCAGTTATAGACCACAGGAGGTTGGAACTGAAGCTTTCTTT. Residues: CASYRPQEVGTEAFF.

The rearrangement links TRBV10-3 to TRBJ2-5, with TRBD2 matching over 14 bases. The CDR3 consists of 16 residues. Germline V gene sequence: CDR1 ENHRY, CDR2 SYGVKD. V was pared by 2 bases and J by 4 bases, with 3 bases of the junction left unmatched. CDR3 sequence: CAISELGLAGGETQYF. The CDR3 bases are TGTGCCATCAGTGAGCTTGGACTAGCGGGAGGAGAGACCCAGTACTTC.

V gene TRBV10-2 combines with J gene TRBJ2-6, with D possibly TRBD2 on 5 matching bases. This CDR3 is built from 15 residues. The germline gives CDR1 WSHSY, CDR2 SAAADI. Trimming removed 4 bases at V and 0 bases at J, with 7 bases between. CDR3 in DNA: TGCGCCAGCAGTGTAGGGAGCTCTGGGGCCAACGTCCTGACTTTC. Amino acid sequence: CASSVGSSGANVLTF.

The genes are TRBV7-6 and TRBJ2-1, with 7 bases fitting TRBD2. Per the germline V gene, CDR1 is SGHVS and CDR2 is FNYEAQ. The CDR3 has 15 residues. V lost 2 bases and J lost 0; bases outside the gene matches: 1. The CDR3 region is CASSLREVSYNEQFF. The CDR3 DNA is TGTGCCAGCAGCTTACGGGAGGTCTCCTACAATGAGCAGTTCTTC.

The rearrangement uses TRBV5-8 and TRBJ1-1; D ambiguous. This CDR3 contains 14 residues. V was clipped by 1 base and J by 1 base, with 8 bases between them. The germline V gene has CDR1 SGHTS and CDR2 YDEGEE. The CDR3 nucleotides are TGTGCCAGCAGCTTGCCCGGGAGGAACACTGAAGCTTTCTTT. This sequence encodes CASSLPGRNTEAFF. Full variable domain (remainder filled in from reference TRBV5-8 and TRBJ1-1): EAGVTQSPTHLIKTRGQQATLRCSPISGHTSVYWYQQALGLGLQFLLWYDEGEERNRGNFPPRFSGRQFPNYSSELNVNALELEDSALYLCASSLPGRNTEAFFGQGTRLTVV.

This clone was recorded once. V usage is TRBV6-2 or TRBV6-3 and J usage is TRBJ1-1; no firm D call. Trimming removed 4 bases from V and 12 bases from J, with 18 bases in between. CDR1 MNHEY and CDR2 SVGEGT come from the germline V gene. The CDR3 is 13 amino acids. CDR3 bases: TGTGCCAGCAGTTCGGTGATCGGGCAGAGACCTTTCTTT. Translation: CASSSVIGQRPFF.

This chain joins TRBV6-2 or TRBV6-3 and TRBJ2-7; no reliable D call. The germline V gene has CDR1 MNHEY and CDR2 SVGEGT. V gave up 6 bases and J gave up 2 bases, with 14 bases separating them. The CDR3 totals 14 residues. For the CDR3, the DNA is TGTGCCAGCAGCGACGCCGGAGTAACCTACGAGCAGTACTTC. This translates into CASSDAGVTYEQYF.

The chain joins TRBV2 to TRBJ1-3; D is unclear. V shed 7 bases and J shed 7 bases, with 11 bases lying between them. Germline CDR1 SNHLY, CDR2 FYNNEI. The CDR3 contains 12 residues. CDR3 amino acids: CASKSQANTIYF. In nucleotides, the CDR3 is TGTGCCAGCAAGTCACAAGCGAACACCATATATTTT.

In its sample, this clone was seen once. V and J are TRBV3-1 (or the pseudogene TRBV3-2) and TRBJ1-2; TRBD1 is a possible D gene (6 bases). This CDR3 is built from 18 residues. V dropped 0 bases and J dropped 8 bases, with 25 bases sitting between them. The germline CDR1 and CDR2 sequences are LGHDT and YNNKEL (reference sequence). CDR3 in amino acids: CASSQESPVQGRNEGYTF. DNA of the CDR3: TGTGCCAGCAGCCAAGAATCTCCCGTGCAGGGGAGGAACGAAGGCTACACCTTC.

The chain recombines TRBV29-1 with TRBJ2-7; TRBD1 matches at 9 bases. Germline V CDR1 and CDR2: SQVTM, ANQGSEA. CDR3 length equals 13 residues. V lost 7 bases and J lost 3; bases outside the gene matches: 7. The CDR3 nucleotides are TGCAGCGCTGTCGGGACAGGGTACTACGAGCAGTACTTC. This gives the protein CSAVGTGYYEQYF.

This rearrangement joins TRBV5-1 to TRBJ2-7, with D uncertain. Deletions cut 0 bases from V and 3 bases from J, with 10 bases between. The CDR3 has 14 amino acids. Germline V gene lookup returns CDR1 SGHRS and CDR2 YFSETQ. In DNA, the CDR3 is TGCGCCAGCAGCTTGGCTCAGATGAGCTACGAGCAGTACTTC. This translates into CASSLAQMSYEQYF.

The rearrangement links TRBV30 to TRBJ2-3; maybe TRBD2 (6 bases). Deletions cut 1 base from V and 3 bases from J, with 8 bases between. Germline loops: CDR1 GTSNPN, CDR2 SVGIG (reference sequence). The CDR3 has 13 residues. The CDR3 region is CAWSAGATDTQYF. CDR3 nucleotides: TGTGCCTGGAGTGCGGGAGCAACAGATACGCAGTATTTT. The full variable domain, completed using reference TRBV30 and TRBJ2-3, is SQTIHQWPATLVQPVGSPLSLECTVEGTSNPNLYWYRQAAGRGLQLLFYSVGIGQISSEVPQNLSASRPQDRQFILSSKKLLLSDSGFYLCAWSAGATDTQYFGPGTRLTVL.

The V call is TRBV5-1, the J call TRBJ1-6; D is undetermined. Looked up from germline, CDR1 is SGHRS and CDR2 is YFSETQ. Between the trimmed V and J ends, which lost 0 bases and 0 bases, there was a span of 4 bases. This CDR3 spans 15 amino acids. As DNA, the CDR3 is TGCGCCAGCAGCTTGGCCAGCTCCTATAATTCACCCCTCCACTTT. This sequence encodes CASSLASSYNSPLHF.

This CDR3 is CASSSGTGNSPLHF. CDR3 DNA: TGTGCCAGCAGTTCGGGGACAGGGAATTCACCCCTCCACTTT. V usage is TRBV27 and J usage is TRBJ1-6; TRBD1 agrees at 9 bases. V was pared by 4 bases and J by 7 bases, with 2 bases of the junction left unmatched. Germline V gene sequence: CDR1 MNHEY, CDR2 SMNVEV (reference sequence). There are 14 residues in the CDR3.

The chain combines TRBV29-1 with TRBJ2-2; D not certain. CDR1 and CDR2 (germline): SQVTM, ANQGSEA. This CDR3 comprises 14 residues. V shed 8 bases and J shed 1 base, with 14 bases lying between them. The CDR3 DNA reads as TGCAGCCTCTGGTCCCTCGGGAACACCGGGGAGCTGTTTTTT. Protein product: CSLWSLGNTGELFF.

This clone has just one count. The J gene is TRBJ2-2, the V gene TRBV28, with a weak D call TRBD2 (6 bases). CDR1 is MDHEN and CDR2 is SYDVKM in the germline V gene. This CDR3 comprises 12 residues. With 6 bases removed from V and 5 bases from J, the gap between germline ends came to 7 bases. The CDR3 loop is CASREGTGELFF. The CDR3 DNA is TGTGCCAGCAGGGAGGGAACCGGGGAGCTGTTTTTT.

This rearrangement joins TRBV19 to TRBJ2-7; the D is unclear. Trimming cost V 7 bases and J 4 bases, with 17 bases left between them. CDR1 is LNHDA and CDR2 is SQIVND in the germline V gene (reference sequence). The CDR3 loop spans 14 amino acids. This CDR3 reads CASIWCCQAYEQYF. For the CDR3, the DNA is TGTGCCAGTATCTGGTGCTGCCAAGCTTACGAGCAGTACTTC.

The rearrangement uses TRBV6-1 and TRBJ2-7; 9 bases are a match to TRBD1. This CDR3 comprises 14 residues. The V and J ends lost 5 bases and 3 bases, in that order; junction bases with no gene match: 5. Germline V gene data show CDR1 as MNHNS and CDR2 as SASEGT. This CDR3 is CASSTGTGIYEQYF. For the CDR3, the DNA is TGTGCCAGCAGTACTGGGACAGGGATCTACGAGCAGTACTTC.

The rearrangement uses TRBV7-6 and TRBJ1-5; 11 bases are shared with TRBD1. The CDR3 is made up of 15 amino acids. The germline gives CDR1 SGHVS, CDR2 FNYEAQ. J gave up 5 bases and V 4 bases, and 4 bases lay outside the gene matches. The CDR3 coding sequence is TGTGCCAGCAGCTCAGGGACAGGGGGATATCAGCCCCAGCATTTT. Translated, it gives CASSSGTGGYQPQHF.

The chain carries TRBV7-9 and TRBJ2-3, with D tentatively TRBD2 (5 bases). V lost 2 bases and J lost 0, with 9 bases in between. In germline, CDR1 is SEHNR, CDR2 FQNEAQ (reference sequence). This CDR3 has 15 amino acids. The CDR3 sequence is CASSLRDTSTDTQYF. Written as DNA, the CDR3 is TGTGCCAGCAGCTTACGGGATACTAGCACAGATACGCAGTATTTT.